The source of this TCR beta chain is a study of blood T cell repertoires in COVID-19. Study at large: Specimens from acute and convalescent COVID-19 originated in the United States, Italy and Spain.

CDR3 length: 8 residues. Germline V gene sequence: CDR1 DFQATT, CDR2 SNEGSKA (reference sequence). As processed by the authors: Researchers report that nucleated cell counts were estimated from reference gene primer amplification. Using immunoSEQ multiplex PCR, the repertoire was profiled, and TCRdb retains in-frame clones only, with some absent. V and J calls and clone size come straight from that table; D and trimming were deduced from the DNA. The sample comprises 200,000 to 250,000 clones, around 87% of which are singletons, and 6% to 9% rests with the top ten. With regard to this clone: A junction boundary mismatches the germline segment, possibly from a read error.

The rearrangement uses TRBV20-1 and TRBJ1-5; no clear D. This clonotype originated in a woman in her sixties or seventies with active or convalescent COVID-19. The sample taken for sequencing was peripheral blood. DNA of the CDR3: TGCAGTCCCCGTAGCGAGGGTTTT. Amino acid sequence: CSPRSEGF.